This T cell receptor beta chain was profiled in a study of blood T cell repertoires in COVID-19. Study overall: Sites in the United States, Italy and Spain provided acute and convalescent COVID-19 samples.

The CDR3 loop spans 13 amino acids. With 2 bases removed from V and 5 bases from J, the gap between germline ends came to 8 bases. Looked up from germline, CDR1 is MGHDK and CDR2 is SYGVNS. Per the original data handling: Amplification of reference gene primers provided the estimated nucleated cell counts. Clones were sequenced by immunoSEQ multiplex PCR, and TCRdb holds only the in-frame ones, with some missing. That table is the source of V, J and clone size, and D and trimming were worked out from the DNA. The sample contains 270,000 or so clones, approximately 90% of which appear only once. The V call is TRBV25-1, the J call TRBJ2-3, with a weak D call TRBD1 (6 bases). Material: PBMCs or T cells enriched from blood (not recorded which). This receptor was taken from a woman aged 25 to 39 with acute COVID-19. CDR3 loop: CASSEPGQDTQYF. CDR3 DNA sequence: TGTGCCAGCAGTGAACCGGGACAAGATACGCAGTATTTT.